The clone carrying this TCR beta chain was counted a few times. Germline V gene data show CDR1 as SQVTM and CDR2 as ANQGSEA. The CDR3 loop spans 15 amino acids. J was trimmed by 2 bases and V by 5 bases; bases with no gene match: 8. The source of the sample is a study of shared clonotypes between healthy human individuals. Produced via immunoSEQ multiplex PCR; TCRdb's table is partial and in-frame only. The table includes some 660,000 clones, about three quarters detected once. The sequenced sample was memory CD4+ T cells sorted from blood. Subset: CD45RA-negative fraction. The source is a woman in her 30s in good health. V is TRBV29-1 and J is TRBJ2-3; 9 bases line up with TRBD2. As DNA, the CDR3 is TGCAGCGTTAGACTAGCGGTTGTGATCACAGATACGCAGTATTTT. Its protein product is CSVRLAVVITDTQYF.